The 29 T cell receptor beta chains in this list originate from one sample, sequenced in a study of cytomegalovirus exposure and HLA in healthy donors. The protocol was immunoSEQ multiplex PCR, while the TCRdb copy is restricted to in-frame clones and leaves out a portion. The repertoire consists of roughly 150,000 clones, with 70% to 90% occurring once and the leading ten covering about 3.1%. The sequenced sample was PBMCs. These receptors all stem from a young woman in good health and CMV-seropositive.

The chain employs TRBV5-8 and TRBJ1-2, with a weak D call TRBD1 (5 bases). The V end lost 7 bases, the J end lost 0 bases, and 13 bases lay between the germline ends. The CDR3 length is 14 residues. Germline lookup yields CDR1 SGHTS and CDR2 YDEGEE. CDR3 loop: CASVYGGSNYGYTF. The CDR3 bases are TGTGCCAGCGTCTACGGGGGATCTAACTATGGCTACACCTTC.

The rearrangement joins TRBV2 to TRBJ2-7, with D possibly TRBD1 on 5 matching bases. The CDR3 is 13 amino acids. Deletions cut 6 bases from V and 5 bases from J, with 14 bases between. Per germline, CDR1 SNHLY and CDR2 FYNNEI. CDR3 residues: CASSLQVVDEQYF. DNA of the CDR3: TGTGCCAGCAGCCTACAGGTTGTCGACGAGCAGTACTTC.

V gene TRBV5-1 combines with J gene TRBJ2-5; TRBD2 agrees at 11 bases. The CDR3 consists of 20 residues. Germline loops: CDR1 SGHRS, CDR2 YFSETQ. V shed 0 bases, J shed 3 bases, and the junction held 16 bases outside the gene matches. The CDR3 DNA reads as TGCGCCAGCAGCTTGGCCCTGCTAGCGGGAGGATTGGGGTCAGAAGAGACCCAGTACTTC. Protein product: CASSLALLAGGLGSEETQYF.

The chain uses TRBV10-3 and TRBJ2-7, with 13 bases fitting TRBD2. Per germline, CDR1 ENHRY and CDR2 SYGVKD. Germline trimming cut 4 bases from V and 4 bases from J; bases unmatched to any gene: 10. The CDR3 has 17 amino acids. The CDR3 DNA reads as TGTGCCATCAGTGGGACTAGCGGGAGTCAAATCCGTTACGAGCAGTACTTC. This gives the protein CAISGTSGSQIRYEQYF.

Ten or more counts support this clone. The chain is built from TRBV19 and TRBJ1-2; tentatively, D is TRBD1 (6 bases). CDR3 length: 11 residues. Trimming pared 9 bases from V and 6 bases from J, leaving 11 bases between. Germline V gene data show CDR1 as LNHDA and CDR2 as SQIVND (reference sequence). The CDR3 region has the DNA TGTGCCAGCGGACAGACACATGGCTACACCTTC. This encodes CASGQTHGYTF.

This chain links TRBV5-1 with TRBJ1-1, with TRBD1 identical over 7 bases. This CDR3 has 14 amino acids. Germline lookup yields CDR1 SGHRS and CDR2 YFSETQ. Germline trimming cut 1 base from V and 5 bases from J; bases unmatched to any gene: 5. The CDR3 bases are TGCGCCAGCAGCTTGACACAGGGGATGACTGAAGCTTTCTTT. Translated, it gives CASSLTQGMTEAFF.

The rearrangement uses TRBV6-1 and TRBJ1-1; a possible D gene is TRBD1 (5 bases). The germline CDR1 and CDR2 sequences are MNHNS and SASEGT. Trimming pared 2 bases from V and 13 bases from J, leaving 20 bases between. This CDR3 is 14 amino acids long. The CDR3 region is CASSETGGGGIGFF. CDR3 bases: TGTGCCAGCAGTGAAACCGGTGGGGGAGGGATCGGTTTCTTT.

The genes are TRBV11-2 and TRBJ2-7, with a tentative D call TRBD1 (6 bases). With 5 bases removed from V and 0 bases from J, the gap between germline ends came to 11 bases. Germline V gene sequence: CDR1 SGHAT, CDR2 FQNNGV. The CDR3 is made up of 14 amino acids. The CDR3 region is CASSPPTGSYEQYF. In DNA form, the CDR3 reads TGTGCCAGCAGCCCTCCGACAGGCTCCTACGAGCAGTACTTC.

The chain is built from TRBV21-1 and TRBJ2-5; the table's D call, TRBD1, has no DNA check behind it. TRBV21-1 is reported as a pseudogene. This CDR3 has 16 residues. CDR3 region: CASSKWGDRGRETQYF. Here the CDR3 DNA reads TGTGCCAGCAGCAAATGGGGAGACAGGGGAAGGGAGACCCAGTACTTC.

Here the CDR3 reads CASSPSAGDEQYF. The CDR3 DNA reads TGTGCCAGCTCCCCCTCAGCGGGAGACGAGCAGTACTTC. The V gene is TRBV18, the J gene TRBJ2-7, with TRBD2 matching 8 bases. This CDR3 comprises 13 residues. The germline V gene encodes CDR1 KGHSH and CDR2 LQKENI. Trimming took 6 bases from V and 5 from J; bases not matched to a gene: 6.

This clone was observed a few times. The chain uses TRBV19 and TRBJ2-7; 8 bases match TRBD2. The CDR3 contains 15 residues. The germline CDR1 and CDR2 sequences are LNHDA and SQIVND (reference sequence). Trimming removed 3 bases from V and 5 bases from J; junction bases left unmatched: 9. CDR3 residues: CASSMSREGRHEQYF. In nucleotides, the CDR3 is TGTGCCAGTAGTATGAGTCGGGAGGGCCGTCACGAGCAGTACTTC.

The chain recombines TRBV9 with TRBJ1-1; D remains unclear. This CDR3 is built from 17 residues. V was trimmed by 0 bases and J by 6 bases, leaving 21 bases between them. CDR1 is SGDLS and CDR2 is YYNGEE in the germline V gene. Here the CDR3 reads CASSVVGLAPREPEAFF. The DNA of the CDR3 is TGTGCCAGCAGCGTAGTAGGGCTAGCCCCGCGTGAACCTGAAGCTTTCTTT.

The chain uses TRBV11-2 and TRBJ2-7, with 9 bases identical to TRBD2. Germline loops: CDR1 SGHAT, CDR2 FQNNGV. Trimming removed 5 bases from V and 0 bases from J; junction bases left unmatched: 8. The CDR3 runs to 16 residues. The CDR3 loop is CASSPLGREGSYEQYF. In DNA, the CDR3 is TGTGCCAGCAGCCCCCTCGGGCGGGAGGGCTCCTACGAGCAGTACTTC.

The J gene is TRBJ2-7, the V gene TRBV4-1, with TRBD1 matching over 7 bases. The CDR3 length is 15 residues. Germline V gives CDR1 MGHRA, CDR2 YSYEKL. The V segment lost 3 bases and the J segment 2 bases; nucleotides outside the gene matches: 7. The CDR3 protein is CASSHGTAITYEQYF. The CDR3, as DNA: TGCGCCAGCAGCCATGGGACAGCTATTACCTACGAGCAGTACTTC.

The chain combines TRBV7-9 with TRBJ2-2; 10 bases are a match to TRBD2. CDR1 is SEHNR and CDR2 is FQNEAQ in the germline V gene (reference sequence). The CDR3 totals 16 residues. J was trimmed by 6 bases and V by 5 bases; bases with no gene match: 9. The CDR3 is CASSPPSGRAAGELFF. The CDR3 DNA is TGTGCCAGCAGCCCGCCCAGCGGGAGGGCGGCCGGGGAGCTGTTTTTT.

The J gene is TRBJ1-4, the V gene TRBV14, with D uncertain. Per germline, CDR1 SGHDN and CDR2 FVKESK. V lost 3 bases to trimming and J lost 0 bases, with 11 bases between them. The CDR3 is made up of 16 amino acids. The CDR3 loop is CASSHRTVATNEKLFF. Here the CDR3 DNA reads TGTGCCAGCAGCCATCGAACAGTTGCAACTAATGAAAAACTGTTTTTT.

The rearrangement joins TRBV28 to TRBJ2-7; 8 bases agree with TRBD1. V shed 6 bases and J 2 bases; nucleotides not matched to a gene: 9. Germline V CDR1 and CDR2: MDHEN, SYDVKM. The CDR3 is 15 amino acids. The CDR3 coding sequence is TGTGCCAGCAGAGTAGGACAGGGAGATCCCTACGAGCAGTACTTC. Translating gives CASRVGQGDPYEQYF.

The chain employs TRBV6-6 and TRBJ2-2, with TRBD2 as a possible D gene (7 bases). V was clipped by 5 bases and J by 2 bases, with 15 bases between them. The CDR3 sequence is 16 residues long. CDR1 and CDR2 (germline): MNHNY, SVGAGI (reference sequence). CDR3 coding DNA: TGTGCCAGCAGTGGTATCTGGGGGGGCAACACCGGGGAGCTGTTTTTT. This codes for CASSGIWGGNTGELFF.

As concerns this clone: A junction boundary mismatches the germline segment, possibly from a read error. This sequence joins TRBV7-7 and TRBJ1-4, with D maybe TRBD1 (5 bases). The length of the CDR3 is 11 residues. CDR1 is SSHAT, CDR2 FNYEAQ, per germline (reference sequence). The CDR3, as DNA: TGCCGGGGGAGGACTAATGAAAAACTGTTTTTT. Residues: CRGRTNEKLFF.

The chain couples TRBV7-2 to TRBJ2-2, with TRBD1 matching 7 bases. The CDR3 has 16 residues. V was pared by 4 bases and J by 1 base, with 6 bases of the junction left unmatched. CDR1 SGHTA and CDR2 FQGNSA come from the germline V gene. This CDR3 reads CASSSGTVLNTGELFF. CDR3 DNA sequence: TGTGCCAGCAGCTCCGGGACAGTCTTGAACACCGGGGAGCTGTTTTTT. Combining the CDR3 with reference TRBV7-2 and TRBJ2-2 gives the whole variable domain GAGVSQSPSNKVTEKGKDVELRCDPISGHTALYWYRQSLGQGLEFLIYFQGNSAPDKSGLPSDRFSAERTGGSVSTLTIQRTQQEDSAVYLCASSSGTVLNTGELFFGEGSRLTVL.

CDR3 in amino acids: CASSLEESFYEQYF. CDR3 in DNA: TGTGCCAGCAGCCTAGAGGAGTCTTTCTACGAGCAGTACTTC. The V call is TRBV7-8, the J call TRBJ2-7; D gene uncertain. Germline V lookup: CDR1 SGHVS, CDR2 FQNEAQ. The V gene lost 5 bases and the J gene lost 3 bases, with 14 bases spanning the gap. The CDR3 spans 14 residues.

The rearrangement uses TRBV19 and TRBJ1-5; D uncertain. From germline, CDR1 is LNHDA and CDR2 SQIVND (reference sequence). CDR3 size: 13 residues. V was pared by 4 bases and J by 8 bases, with 12 bases between. As DNA, the CDR3 is TGTGCCAGTAGTAATGAGTTCGGGGAGCCCCAGCATTTT. As protein: CASSNEFGEPQHF. The full variable domain, with the rest looked up from reference TRBV19 and TRBJ1-5, is DGGITQSPKYLFRKEGQNVTLSCEQNLNHDAMYWYRQDPGQGLRLIYYSQIVNDFQKGDIAEGYSVSREKKESFPLTVTSAQKNPTAFYLCASSNEFGEPQHFGDGTRLSIL.

This clone was observed a single time. V usage is TRBV28 and J usage is TRBJ2-1; D is perhaps TRBD2 (5 bases). V lost 5 bases, J lost 7 bases, and 6 bases lay in between. CDR1 and CDR2 from the germline V gene are MDHEN and SYDVKM. This CDR3 is 11 amino acids long. The CDR3 sequence is CASSEGNEQFF. DNA of the CDR3: TGTGCCAGCAGTGAGGGAAATGAGCAGTTCTTC.

V and J are TRBV7-9 and TRBJ2-1, with 8 bases lining up with TRBD2. CDR3 length equals 16 residues. From germline, CDR1 is SEHNR and CDR2 FQNEAQ (reference sequence). V lost 7 bases to trimming and J lost 8 bases; unmatched junction nucleotides: 16. The CDR3 DNA reads as TGTGCCAGCACCCCTTTCAGAGCGGGAGTTGTGCATGAGCAGTTCTTC. Its protein is CASTPFRAGVVHEQFF.

The V gene is TRBV11-2, the J gene TRBJ2-1; 8 bases map to TRBD2. Trimming cost V 1 base and J 9 bases; bases outside gene matches: 11. The germline gives CDR1 SGHAT, CDR2 FQNNGV. The CDR3 runs to 16 residues. The CDR3 DNA is TGTGCCAGCAGCTTAGCGGTGGCGAGAAGCGGGGGTGAGCAGTTCTTC. Translating gives CASSLAVARSGGEQFF.

This clone appeared a few times. This rearrangement joins TRBV6-6 to TRBJ2-2, with TRBD1 matching over 9 bases. V lost 2 bases, J lost 5 bases, and 6 bases stayed unmatched. Germline values: CDR1 MNHNY, CDR2 SVGAGI (reference sequence). CDR3 size: 16 residues. The CDR3, as DNA: TGTGCCAGCAGTTACCCCACCGGGACAGGGACCGGGGAGCTGTTTTTT. Protein sequence: CASSYPTGTGTGELFF.

The rearrangement joins TRBV11-2 to TRBJ2-5; 9 bases map to TRBD1. Germline loops: CDR1 SGHAT, CDR2 FQNNGV. Trimming removed 3 bases from V and 3 bases from J; junction bases left unmatched: 8. The CDR3 is 16 residues long. This chain's CDR3 is CASSFLPWTGEETQYF. Written as DNA, the CDR3 is TGTGCCAGCAGCTTTCTCCCATGGACAGGGGAAGAGACCCAGTACTTC.

This sequence joins TRBV5-1 and TRBJ2-5; 9 bases fit TRBD2. The CDR3 covers 16 residues. V shed 2 bases and J 2 bases; nucleotides not matched to a gene: 7. Germline CDR1 reads SGHRS; CDR2 reads YFSETQ. CDR3 in DNA: TGCGCCAGCAGCTTATCCCCTAGCGGGAATCAAGAGACCCAGTACTTC. Protein: CASSLSPSGNQETQYF.

The CDR3 is CASSLTGDSTDTQYF. In nucleotides, the CDR3 is TGTGCCAGCTCACTTACAGGGGATAGCACAGATACGCAGTATTTT. The rearrangement uses TRBV18 and TRBJ2-3; 7 bases are shared with TRBD1. Germline V gives CDR1 KGHSH, CDR2 LQKENI. This CDR3 is built from 15 residues. Germline trimming cut 4 bases from V and 0 bases from J; bases unmatched to any gene: 4.